Given below is one T cell receptor beta chain in context. One tube held mixed TRB-A and TRB-B primer pools for touch-down PCR. TCRdb reprocessed the multiplex PCR reads and keeps a single row for each CDR3 protein, giving no DNA. The repertoire table contains about 1,400 distinct CDR3 sequences. The sample originates from a study of T cell clusters in autoimmune cytopenias. CDR1 SGHRS and CDR2 YFSETQ come from the germline V gene. This CDR3 has 14 amino acids. TRB was amplified from 250 ng of peripheral blood genomic DNA per sample. The TCR originated in a human donor with an autoimmune cytopenia or autoimmune hepatitis (not recorded which). Sequencing was done on a sample of peripheral blood. The V gene is TRBV5-1, the J gene TRBJ1-1. The chain's CDR3 is CASSWGVANTEAFF. The full variable domain, rest sourced from reference TRBV5-1 and TRBJ1-1, is KAGVTQTPRYLIKTRGQQVTLSCSPISGHRSVSWYQQTPGQGLQFLFEYFSETQRNKGNFPGRFSGRQFSNSRSEMNVSTLELGDSALYLCASSWGVANTEAFFGQGTRLTVV.